The source of this T cell receptor (beta chain) is a study of tumor-infiltrating lymphocytes in glioblastoma multiforme. General study findings and limits: T cells were not sorted into functional subsets.

Three nested ARM-PCR rounds with V-beta and C-beta primers built TCRB libraries. TCRdb itself ran the multiplex PCR reads through MiXCR, one entry per CDR3 protein. The sample has 10,000 to 15,000 distinct CDR3 sequences; around 60% are singletons. Sample share makes this clonotype large. Its target is unknown. Sequenced sample: brain tumor tissue. The clonotype originates from a male donor with glioblastoma.

CDR3 residues: CASSDLFSSGSNEQFF. CDR3 nucleotide sequence: TGCGCCAGCAGTGACCTCTTCTCTAGCGGGAGCAATGAGCAGTTCTTC. The rearrangement joins TRBV10-2 to TRBJ2-1; 10 bases are a match to TRBD2. V trimming: 3 bases; J trimming: 6 bases; junction bases outside the gene matches: 8. The CDR3 is made up of 16 amino acids. Germline V gene sequence: CDR1 WSHSY, CDR2 SAAADI.